The next 28 T cell receptor beta chains were all read from a single sample in a study of human T cells and chemical hapten exposure. TCRdb re-derived calls from the RACE reads in MiXCR, one entry per CDR3 protein. Of about 65,000 distinct CDR3 sequences in the sample, under 7.5% are singletons; the top ten hold under 4.5%. Time point reported: healthy volunteer bleed at 6 weeks. RNA extraction used unfractionated whole blood as the source of total RNA. Sequencing used whole blood. These receptors were collected from a female donor in good health. Some clones in this sample may be carry-over from other donors' samples.

This clonotype was seen repeatedly, ten times or more. Here the CDR3 DNA reads TGTGCCAGCAGTGAGAAAGCCACAGATACGCAGTATTTT. This translates into CASSEKATDTQYF. The gene calls are TRBV6-2 or TRBV6-3 and TRBJ2-3, with D unclear. The germline CDR1 and CDR2 sequences are MNHEY and SVGEGT. The CDR3 runs to 13 residues. Trimming removed 5 bases from V and 2 bases from J, with 8 bases in between.

This clonotype was seen at least ten times. The CDR3 region is CSVRGTGGDEQYF. DNA of the CDR3: TGCAGCGTTCGGGGGACAGGGGGGGACGAGCAGTACTTC. This chain links TRBV29-1 with TRBJ2-7; 11 bases line up with TRBD1. Germline V gene sequence: CDR1 SQVTM, CDR2 ANQGSEA. V gave up 5 bases and J gave up 5 bases; unmatched junction bases: 5. The CDR3 has 13 residues.

In its sample, this clonotype was seen many times. V and J are TRBV5-1 and TRBJ2-2; D unresolved. Trimming cost V 4 bases and J 1 base, with 14 bases left between them. This CDR3 is built from 16 residues. CDR1 is SGHRS and CDR2 is YFSETQ in the germline V gene. The DNA of the CDR3 is TGCGCCAGCAGCCCACCGGGCCGAGGGAACACCGGGGAGCTGTTTTTT. Translated: CASSPPGRGNTGELFF.

This clonotype has a handful of counts. This chain connects TRBV28 to TRBJ1-2; weak D call: TRBD1 (5 bases). Germline V gives CDR1 MDHEN, CDR2 SYDVKM. Trimming left V 1 base short and J 6 bases short, with 12 bases between. The CDR3 sequence is 14 residues long. CDR3 amino acids: CASSLYGGVDGYTF. The CDR3 coding sequence is TGTGCCAGCAGTTTATACGGGGGAGTGGATGGCTACACCTTC.

This clonotype was seen at least ten times. The chain couples TRBV27 to TRBJ2-3; 7 positions match TRBD2. The V and J ends lost 2 bases and 1 base, in that order; junction bases with no gene match: 0. CDR3 length: 14 residues. CDR1 is MNHEY, CDR2 SMNVEV, per germline (reference sequence). CDR3 coding DNA: TGTGCCAGCAGTTTAGGGGGGGGCACAGATACGCAGTATTTT. The encoded protein is CASSLGGGTDTQYF.

This rearrangement joins TRBV11-3 to TRBJ2-3; D may correspond to TRBD1 or TRBD2 (5 bases each). This CDR3 contains 15 residues. CDR1 is SGHNT and CDR2 is YENEEA in the germline V gene. Trimming cost V 3 bases and J 0 bases, with 10 bases left between them. The CDR3 bases are TGTGCCAGCAGCTTGGGGGAAACTAGCACAGATACGCAGTATTTT. Translated: CASSLGETSTDTQYF.

This rearrangement joins TRBV10-3 to TRBJ2-5, with TRBD1 identical over 8 bases. The CDR3 length is 16 residues. The germline CDR1 and CDR2 sequences are ENHRY and SYGVKD. The ends lost 4 bases at V and 2 bases at J; junction bases unmatched: 9. The CDR3 nucleotides are TGTGCCATCAGTGGAGGACAGGGAAGGGCACAAGAGACCCAGTACTTC. Translating gives CAISGGQGRAQETQYF.

This clonotype was found many times. The chain uses TRBV20-1 and TRBJ1-6; TRBD1 matches 11 bases. Per the germline V gene, CDR1 is DFQATT and CDR2 is SNEGSKA (reference sequence). The CDR3 is 15 residues long. Trimming at V came to 1 base and at J to 7 bases, leaving 3 bases not matched to a gene. The CDR3: CSARAGTGGNSPLHF. CDR3 coding DNA: TGCAGTGCTAGAGCCGGGACAGGGGGAAATTCACCCCTCCACTTT.

The chain combines TRBV14 with TRBJ1-2; TRBD1 agrees at 7 bases. CDR1 and CDR2 (germline): SGHDN, FVKESK. V lost 0 bases to trimming and J lost 3 bases; unmatched junction nucleotides: 7. CDR3 length: 16 residues. The CDR3 loop is CASSQDSTTGDYGYTF. The CDR3 DNA reads as TGTGCCAGCAGCCAAGATTCGACAACAGGGGACTATGGCTACACCTTC.

The chain is built from TRBV6-5 and TRBJ1-2; D is perhaps TRBD1 (5 bases). V dropped 11 bases and J dropped 9 bases, with 13 bases sitting between them. In germline, CDR1 is MNHEY, CDR2 SVGAGI. This CDR3 region has 10 residues. DNA for the CDR3: TGTGCCCCCCGGGGGAAAAGCTACACCTTC. This gives the protein CAPRGKSYTF.

This chain connects TRBV19 to TRBJ2-3; the match to TRBD2 covers 11 bases. The CDR3 runs 16 residues. Trimming cost V 1 base and J 5 bases; bases outside gene matches: 5. The germline V gene has CDR1 LNHDA and CDR2 SQIVND (reference sequence). CDR3 nucleotide sequence: TGTGCCAGTAGTATAGGTCTAGCGGGAGGTGGAGATACGCAGTATTTT. Translating it yields CASSIGLAGGGDTQYF.

In its sample, this clonotype was seen a few times. The chain employs TRBV20-1 and TRBJ2-1; the match to TRBD2 covers 11 bases. CDR3 size: 15 residues. Germline V gene data show CDR1 as DFQATT and CDR2 as SNEGSKA (reference sequence). Trimming took 1 base from V and 7 from J; bases not matched to a gene: 6. This CDR3 is CSARGHLAGGNEQFF. In DNA form, the CDR3 reads TGCAGTGCTAGAGGTCATCTAGCGGGGGGAAATGAGCAGTTCTTC.

This clonotype showed up many times. This rearrangement joins TRBV7-2 to TRBJ2-7; 9 nucleotides match TRBD1. The CDR3 sequence is 15 residues long. V was pared by 5 bases and J by 4 bases, with 9 bases of the junction left unmatched. The V gene's germline CDR1 is SGHTA and CDR2 FQGNSA. The CDR3 sequence is CASSPTRTGVYEQYF. The CDR3 DNA reads TGTGCCAGCAGCCCCACTAGGACAGGGGTGTACGAGCAGTACTTC. Full variable domain (rest looked up from reference TRBV7-2 and TRBJ2-7): GAGVSQSPSNKVTEKGKDVELRCDPISGHTALYWYRQSLGQGLEFLIYFQGNSAPDKSGLPSDRFSAERTGGSVSTLTIQRTQQEDSAVYLCASSPTRTGVYEQYFGPGTRLTVT.

The J gene is TRBJ1-2, the V gene TRBV6-2 or TRBV6-3, with D possibly being TRBD1 (6 bases). Trimming pared 2 bases from V and 7 bases from J, leaving 11 bases between. There are 13 residues in the CDR3. CDR1 and CDR2 from the germline V gene are MNHEY and SVGEGT. DNA for the CDR3: TGTGCCAGCAGTTACGCAAGGGGGTCTGGCTACACCTTC. As protein: CASSYARGSGYTF.

This chain connects TRBV5-1 to TRBJ1-3; D is undetermined. The germline V gene has CDR1 SGHRS and CDR2 YFSETQ. V was trimmed by 7 bases and J by 0 bases, leaving 14 bases between them. The CDR3 consists of 15 residues. CDR3 sequence (DNA): TGCGCCAGCCGCGAGGCCGGGAGCTCTGGAAACACCATATATTTT. Protein: CASREAGSSGNTIYF.

This clonotype was found many times. The chain links TRBV3-1 to TRBJ2-4; D remains ambiguous. With 1 base removed from V and 6 bases from J, the gap between germline ends came to 4 bases. The length of the CDR3 is 12 residues. Germline values: CDR1 LGHDT, CDR2 YNNKEL (reference sequence). The CDR3 DNA is TGTGCCAGCAGCCAAGCGTTAAACATTCAGTACTTC. It specifies CASSQALNIQYF.

This clonotype appeared many times. The chain uses TRBV27 and TRBJ2-3; D is ambiguous. This CDR3 has 13 residues. In germline, CDR1 is MNHEY, CDR2 SMNVEV (reference sequence). V was shortened by 3 bases and J by 5 bases, with 9 bases between the two germline ends. The DNA for the CDR3 is TGTGCCAGCAGTTTCCCCTCGCAAGATACGCAGTATTTT. Protein sequence: CASSFPSQDTQYF.

This clonotype was counted many times. The CDR3 sequence is CSAKDPWSEKLFF. The CDR3 nucleotides are TGCAGTGCTAAAGATCCATGGAGTGAAAAACTGTTTTTT. The chain joins TRBV20-1 to TRBJ1-4; D ambiguous. Germline V lookup: CDR1 DFQATT, CDR2 SNEGSKA (reference sequence). The germline V and J ends were trimmed by 4 bases and 7 bases, with 13 bases remaining between them. The length of the CDR3 is 13 residues.

This clonotype was recorded at least ten times. V usage is TRBV29-1 and J usage is TRBJ2-1; 8 bases map to TRBD2. Trimming cost V 3 bases and J 0 bases; bases outside gene matches: 10. Looked up from germline, CDR1 is SQVTM and CDR2 is ANQGSEA. This CDR3 comprises 17 residues. The CDR3 protein is CSVDGLAGLSSYNEQFF. CDR3 bases: TGCAGCGTTGATGGGCTAGCGGGCCTTAGCTCCTACAATGAGCAGTTCTTC.

This clonotype was observed at least ten times. V and J are TRBV7-2 and TRBJ1-6; 11 nucleotides agree with TRBD1. V dropped 1 base and J dropped 13; count of bases not matched to a gene: 6. CDR3 length: 15 amino acids. CDR1 and CDR2 (germline): SGHTA, FQGNSA. In DNA, the CDR3 is TGTGCCAGCAGCTTAGGGGGACAGGGGGTGAGTCCCCTCCACTTT. This codes for CASSLGGQGVSPLHF.

The sample holds many counts of this clonotype. The genes are TRBV25-1 and TRBJ2-7; the D is unclear. The V end lost 4 bases, the J end lost 3 bases, and 13 bases lay between the germline ends. Looked up from germline, CDR1 is MGHDK and CDR2 is SYGVNS. CDR3 size: 14 residues. The CDR3: CASSALWRDYEQYF. In DNA, the CDR3 is TGTGCCAGCAGTGCCCTCTGGCGAGACTACGAGCAGTACTTC.

This clonotype has only a few counts. V gene TRBV12-3 or TRBV12-4 combines with J gene TRBJ1-2; maybe TRBD1 (6 bases). V gave up 5 bases and J gave up 4 bases, with 14 bases separating them. This CDR3 is built from 14 residues. The CDR3 protein is CASSKGQSGYGYTF. The CDR3 coding sequence is TGTGCCAGCAGTAAAGGACAGTCTGGCTATGGCTACACCTTC.

This clonotype was counted only a few times. The chain recombines TRBV4-1 with TRBJ2-7, with 8 bases lining up with TRBD1. The V and J ends lost 4 bases and 7 bases, in that order; junction bases with no gene match: 9. The length of the CDR3 is 14 residues. From germline, CDR1 is MGHRA and CDR2 YSYEKL. The CDR3 sequence: CASSRWTGTLEQYF. The CDR3 DNA follows: TGCGCCAGCAGCCGCTGGACAGGGACGTTGGAGCAGTACTTC.

At least ten counts were recorded for this clonotype. The chain carries TRBV20-1 and TRBJ2-1, with 11 bases matching TRBD2. In germline, CDR1 is DFQATT, CDR2 SNEGSKA (reference sequence). The V segment lost 2 bases and the J segment 0 bases; nucleotides outside the gene matches: 9. The CDR3 consists of 18 residues. The CDR3 is CSARPGLAVLGSYNEQFF. The CDR3 coding sequence is TGCAGTGCTAGACCGGGACTAGCGGTTTTAGGCTCCTACAATGAGCAGTTCTTC.

There are many counts of this clonotype. J is TRBJ2-1 and V is TRBV20-1; 7 nucleotides agree with TRBD2. J was trimmed by 0 bases and V by 5 bases; bases with no gene match: 1. Germline V CDR1 and CDR2: DFQATT, SNEGSKA (reference sequence). The CDR3 is made up of 13 amino acids. CDR3 loop: CSARTSSYNEQFF. CDR3 nucleotides: TGCAGTGCTCGGACTAGCTCCTACAATGAGCAGTTCTTC.

This clonotype was observed many times. The rearrangement links TRBV6-2 or TRBV6-3 to TRBJ1-5; no clear D gene. Trimming shortened V by 3 bases and J by 6 bases, and 9 bases separated the two germline ends. Germline CDR1 is MNHEY and CDR2 is SVGEGT. The CDR3 runs 13 residues. The CDR3 here is CASSYLSSQPQHF. DNA for the CDR3: TGTGCCAGCAGTTATTTGAGTTCTCAGCCCCAGCATTTT.

This clonotype was observed a handful of times. The genes are TRBV10-3 and TRBJ1-3; TRBD1 matches 7 bases. Losses at the gene ends were 8 bases for V and 0 bases for J; bases not matched to a gene: 7. Germline values: CDR1 ENHRY, CDR2 SYGVKD. CDR3 length equals 15 residues. CDR3 protein: CAIGEGQSSGNTIYF. CDR3 coding DNA: TGTGCCATCGGGGAGGGACAGAGCTCTGGAAACACCATATATTTT.

This clonotype was detected many times. The V call is TRBV10-2, the J call TRBJ2-5; D remains ambiguous. Deletions cut 3 bases from V and 1 base from J, with 3 bases between. CDR1 and CDR2 from the germline V gene are WSHSY and SAAADI. The CDR3 runs to 12 residues. The CDR3, as DNA: TGCGCCAGCAGTGATGTCCAAGAGACCCAGTACTTC. This codes for CASSDVQETQYF.